This record looks at one TCR beta chain sequence and its context. Its antigen is undetermined. This CDR3 has 14 residues. The V gene's germline CDR1 is SGHRS and CDR2 YFSETQ. The V end lost 1 base, the J end lost 7 bases, and 12 bases lay between the germline ends. This sample was taken from a study of T-cell memory formation after mild COVID-19. About the research overall: Clustering of TCRs was largely donor specific.

TCRdb passed the 5' RACE reads through MiXCR, listing each CDR3 protein once. Of fewer than 650,000 distinct CDR3 sequences listed, about a fifth were seen once; the top ten hold under 8.5%. Study-level results: CM and EM subsets held most contracting CD4+ clones; EMRA held CD8+ ones. Unconfirmed was the SARS-CoV-2 specificity of second-wave clones that peaked on day 37.

The receptor comes from an adult woman who had mild COVID-19 (a few samples of this study predate the infection). Cell type and time point are not known. V is TRBV5-1 and J is TRBJ2-4; possible D gene TRBD1, 6 bases. Sample: PBMCs or a T cell subset sorted from them (not recorded which). The DNA for the CDR3 is TGCGCCAGCAGCTTGCAGGGGTCTGGGAACATTCAGTACTTC. Its translation is CASSLQGSGNIQYF.